The rows below give T cell receptor beta chains drawn from one sample of a study of blood T cell repertoires in COVID-19. TCRdb's table, derived via immunoSEQ multiplex PCR, lists solely in-frame clones and lacks some. The sample consists of about 220,000 clones, roughly 85% of them appearing once. Sequencing used PBMCs or T cells enriched from blood (not recorded which). Every receptor here comes from a woman aged 40 to 55 with acute COVID-19. Both conserved end residues are part of each CDR3. The D gene is left open where the match is weak. Expanded clones get a size class; other rows say once, few or many, or leave the size out.

>.|TRBJ1-1|TRBV5-1|.
TGCGCCAGCAGCTTTAGTCCGAACACTGAAGCTTTCTTT
CASSFSPNTEAFF
>.|TRBJ1-1|TRBV27|few
TGTGCCAGCAGTTTCCAGGGAAGCACTGAAGCTTTCTTT
CASSFQGSTEAFF
>.|TRBJ2-7|TRBV27|.
TGTGCCAGCAGTTTCGATGGTAGCTACGAGCAGTACTTC
CASSFDGSYEQYF
>.|TRBJ2-1|TRBV5-1|medium-sized
TGCGCCAGCAGCTTCGAGGGCAACCCCTACAATGAGCAGTTCTTC
CASSFEGNPYNEQFF
>.|TRBJ1-2|TRBV19|.
TGTGCCAGTAGTATCGGGGGTGTCTATGGCTACACCTTC
CASSIGGVYGYTF
>.|TRBJ1-6|TRBV5-4|once
TGTGCCAGCAGCCCTACAGGGTTAACTTCACCCCTCCACTTT
CASSPTGLTSPLHF
>.|TRBJ1-2|TRBV2|.
TGTGCCAGCAGTGATTATATCGCAGGGGACTATGGCTACACCTTC
CASSDYIAGDYGYTF
>TRBD1|TRBJ1-2|TRBV2|.
TGTGCCAGCAGTGTTAGTAGGAGAACAGGGGATGGCTACACCTTC
CASSVSRRTGDGYTF
>TRBD1|TRBJ2-2|TRBV7-9|.
TGTGCCAGCAGCTCCCGACAGGGGGCGAGTGCCGGGGAGCTGTTTTTT
CASSSRQGASAGELFF
>.|TRBJ1-1|TRBV4-1|.
TGCGCCAGCAGCCAAGATTTTCCCGCTGAAGCTTTCTTT
CASSQDFPAEAFF
>.|TRBJ1-4|TRBV9|.
TGTGCCAGCAGCGTAGGGCCCCTCTCCCCAGGTGAAAAACTGTTTTTT
CASSVGPLSPGEKLFF
>.|TRBJ1-1|TRBV29-1|.
TGCAGCGTTGAAGATAGACCGTATGGGACACGGGACACTGAAGCTTTCTTT
CSVEDRPYGTRDTEAFF
>.|TRBJ1-4|TRBV19|.
TGTGCCAGTAAGTGGCGGACTACTAATGAAAAACTGTTTTTT
CASKWRTTNEKLFF
>.|TRBJ2-4|TRBV6-5|.
TGTGCCAGCAGTCCGACATCAAAAGGGGACATTCAGTACTTC
CASSPTSKGDIQYF
>TRBD1|TRBJ1-3|TRBV5-1|.
TGCGCCAGCGGGACAGGGCACTCTGGAAACACCATATATTTT
CASGTGHSGNTIYF
>.|TRBJ1-2|TRBV4-3|.
TGCGCCAGCAGCCAAGAAGGACACAACTATGGCTACACCTTC
CASSQEGHNYGYTF
>.|TRBJ2-3|TRBV5-4|.
TGTGCCAGCAGCTTGGGGTGGGGGCGAAGGGGCGCAGATACGCAGTATTTT
CASSLGWGRRGADTQYF
>.|TRBJ2-1|TRBV4-3|.
TGCGCCAGCAGCCCCGTCAACAGTCACAATGAGCAGTTCTTC
CASSPVNSHNEQFF
>TRBD2|TRBJ2-3|TRBV6-5|.
TGTGCCAGCACCCCAGCGGGGGGGGCAGATACGCAGTATTTT
CASTPAGGADTQYF
>.|TRBJ1-6|TRBV25-1|.
TGTGCCAGCCGCGGGACCGGGTTTATTGGTTCACCCCTCCACTTT
CASRGTGFIGSPLHF
>.|TRBJ1-1|TRBV14|.
TGTGCCAGCAGCCAAGGTCCAGGGAAATACACTGAAGCTTTCTTT
CASSQGPGKYTEAFF
>.|TRBJ2-1|TRBV7-2|once
TGTGCCAGCAGCTTAGATTCCTCCTCCAGGGAGCAGTTCTTC
CASSLDSSSREQFF
>TRBD1|TRBJ2-3|TRBV6-2/TRBV6-3|.
TGTGCCAGCAGCTCCACCCCAAGGACAGGGCAGGGAGATACGCAGTATTTT
CASSSTPRTGQGDTQYF
>TRBD1|TRBJ1-1|TRBV7-2|.
TGTGCCAGCAGCTTATGGGACAGCGGCCCGAGGAACACTGAAGCTTTCTTT
CASSLWDSGPRNTEAFF
>.|TRBJ1-1|TRBV4-1|.
TGCGCCAGCAGCCAAGTCAGCAGGCTGAACACTGAAGCTTTCTTT
CASSQVSRLNTEAFF
>.|TRBJ1-4|TRBV6-5|.
TGTGCCAGCAGTTACGTGGCTCACAAAACTAATGAAAAACTGTTTTTT
CASSYVAHKTNEKLFF
>.|TRBJ1-3|TRBV6-5|.
TGTGCCAGCTGCCTGGGAGTAACCGGAAACACCATATATTTT
CASCLGVTGNTIYF
>.|TRBJ1-1|TRBV7-9|.
TGTGCCAGCAGCTTATTGGGGAGCGGAACTGAAGCTTTCTTT
CASSLLGSGTEAFF
>.|TRBJ1-5|TRBV7-6|.
TGTGCCAGCAGCTTAGAGAGGGGGAGGCCCCAGCATTTT
CASSLERGRPQHF
>TRBD1|TRBJ1-1|TRBV18|.
TGTGCCAGCTCAGAGGGACAGGGCCGTACTGAAGCTTTCTTT
CASSEGQGRTEAFF
>.|TRBJ1-6|TRBV6-2/TRBV6-3|few
TGTGCCAGCAGTTCGGGATTACACCCGAGCTCCTATAATTCACCCCTCCACTTT
CASSSGLHPSSYNSPLHF
>TRBD2|TRBJ2-2|TRBV2|.
TGTGCCAGCAGTGAGGGAGGGGCGGGCGGCACCGGGGAGCTGTTTTTT
CASSEGGAGGTGELFF
>.|TRBJ1-1|TRBV20-1|.
TGCAGTGCTAGTGGCGGCGGGGGATGGGGCACTGAAGCTTTCTTT
CSASGGGGWGTEAFF